The clone carrying this TCR beta chain was seen a handful of times. No antigen is known for it. The sample belongs to a study of human T cells and chemical hapten exposure. The wider study: Doses of diphenylcyclopropenone went to the patients' scalps weekly throughout the roughly 22-week study. Study findings and constraints: DPC sensitization did not alter TCRs above 1 in 1000 frequency.

Noted time point: patch test 3, about 24 weeks after DPC sensitization. Treatment: therapeutic diphenylcyclopropenone sensitization with weekly scalp DPC. The CDR3 spans 14 residues. CDR1 SGHTA and CDR2 FQGNSA come from the germline V gene. Trimming removed 5 bases from V and 6 bases from J, with 14 bases in between. Authors' analysis steps: A per-sample median of 95,638 TCRs was observed, with a range of roughly 20,000 to 690,600. TCRdb recomputed calls from the RACE reads with MiXCR, one row per CDR3 protein. It is TCRdb's table, rather than the study itself, that gives the V and J calls and clone size. The sample yields 150,000 to 200,000 distinct CDR3 sequences, around a quarter seen once.

This TCR derives from a woman aged 18-35 years with alopecia areata. Some clones in this sample may be carry-over from other donors' samples. The sequencing here drew on whole blood, taken in connection with sensitization to the hapten diphenylcyclopropenone (DPC). The V call is TRBV7-2, the J call TRBJ2-4; the D gene is possibly TRBD2 (5 bases). For the CDR3, the DNA is TGTGCCAGCAGCCCCCCCCGGACTCTAAACATTCAGTACTTC. Translated: CASSPPRTLNIQYF. The entire variable domain, with the rest obtained from reference TRBV7-2 and TRBJ2-4, is as follows: GAGVSQSPSNKVTEKGKDVELRCDPISGHTALYWYRQSLGQGLEFLIYFQGNSAPDKSGLPSDRFSAERTGGSVSTLTIQRTQQEDSAVYLCASSPPRTLNIQYFGAGTRLSVL.